This T cell receptor beta chain comes out of a study of blood T cell repertoires in COVID-19. The method was immunoSEQ multiplex PCR; TCRdb's version includes in-frame clones alone and lacks a portion of them. The sample records roughly 170,000 clones, 75% to 80% being singletons. Deletions cut 5 bases from V and 4 bases from J, with 17 bases between. Germline assignment: CDR1 SNHLY and CDR2 FYNNEI. This CDR3 has 16 amino acids. The clonotype originates from a woman in her sixties or seventies with acute or convalescent COVID-19. The chain has TRBV2 and TRBJ1-4, with D possibly matching TRBD1 (6 bases). Sequenced: peripheral blood. CDR3 in DNA: TGTGCCAGCAGTCCTTGGGTGGACAGCCTTAATGAAAAACTGTTTTTT. This sequence encodes CASSPWVDSLNEKLFF.